This T cell receptor beta chain is drawn from a study of T cell repertoires in aging, cancer and after chemotherapy. Background on the study: Clear clonal overlap appeared across healthy donor samples taken over several months to years.

The CDR3 extends over 17 amino acids. Germline CDR1 SGHRS, CDR2 YFSETQ. J lost 2 bases, V lost 4 bases, and 14 bases had no gene match. Findings and limits, study-wide: Compared with age-matched healthy donors, untreated hematological or solid cancer patients showed higher blood TCR clonality.

Regarding this clonotype: Its matching antigen is unknown.

TCR beta rearrangements were amplified from peripheral blood genomic DNA. Multiplex touch-down PCR with TRB-A/B primers amplified rearranged V-D-J TRB sequences. Via MiXCR, TCRdb re-called the multiplex PCR reads, giving one row per CDR3 protein. There are 13,000 or so distinct CDR3 sequences in the sample; 25% occur only once, and about 52% lies in the top ten. The origin of this receptor is a human donor in good health. The V and J genes are TRBV5-1 and TRBJ1-1; TRBD1 agrees at 7 bases. The source material was blood. CDR3: CASSPRGQALINTEAFF. In DNA, the CDR3 is TGCGCCAGCAGCCCGAGGGGGCAGGCCCTGATCAACACTGAAGCTTTCTTT.